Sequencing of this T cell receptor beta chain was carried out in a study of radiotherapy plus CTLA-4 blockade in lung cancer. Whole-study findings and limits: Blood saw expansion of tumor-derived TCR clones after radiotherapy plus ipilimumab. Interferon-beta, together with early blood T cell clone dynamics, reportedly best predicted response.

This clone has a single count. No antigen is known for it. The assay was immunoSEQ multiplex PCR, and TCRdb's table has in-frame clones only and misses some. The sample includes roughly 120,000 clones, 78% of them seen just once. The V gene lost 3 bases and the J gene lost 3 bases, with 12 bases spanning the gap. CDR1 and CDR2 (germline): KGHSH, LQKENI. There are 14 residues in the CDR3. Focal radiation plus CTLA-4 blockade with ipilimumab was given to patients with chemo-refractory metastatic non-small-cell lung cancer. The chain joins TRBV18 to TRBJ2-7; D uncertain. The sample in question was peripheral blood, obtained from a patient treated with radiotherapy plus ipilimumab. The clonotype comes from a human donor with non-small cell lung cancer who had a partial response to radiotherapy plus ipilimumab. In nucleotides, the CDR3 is TGTGCCAGCTCACCCGAAGTGCGCGGCTACGAGCAGTACTTC. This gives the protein CASSPEVRGYEQYF.